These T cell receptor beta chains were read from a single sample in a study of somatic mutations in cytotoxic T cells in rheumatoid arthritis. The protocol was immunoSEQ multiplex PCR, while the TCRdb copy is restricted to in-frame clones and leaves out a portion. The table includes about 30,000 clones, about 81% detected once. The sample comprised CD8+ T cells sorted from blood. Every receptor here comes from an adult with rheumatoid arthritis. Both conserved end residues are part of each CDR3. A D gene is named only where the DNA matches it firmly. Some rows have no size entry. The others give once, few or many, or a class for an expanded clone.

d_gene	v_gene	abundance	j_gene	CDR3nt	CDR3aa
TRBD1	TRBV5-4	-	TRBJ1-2	TGTGCCAGCAGCTCGGGACAGCCTAACTATGGCTACACCTTC	CASSSGQPNYGYTF
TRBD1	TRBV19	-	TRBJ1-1	TGTGCCAGTAGTATAGGGGGACAGGGGACTGAAGCTTTCTTT	CASSIGGQGTEAFF
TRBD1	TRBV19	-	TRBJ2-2	TGTGCCAGTAGTCCGCTGACAGGGTACACCGGGGAGCTGTTTTTT	CASSPLTGYTGELFF
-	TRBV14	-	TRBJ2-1	TGTGCCAGCAGCCCCCGGACCGGCAATGAGCAGTTCTTC	CASSPRTGNEQFF
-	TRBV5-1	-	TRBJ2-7	TGCGCCAGCAGCTGGAGGGGCTACGAGCAGTACTTC	CASSWRGYEQYF
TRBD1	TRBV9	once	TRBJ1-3	TGTGCCAGCAGTAGGCCGGGACAGTACTCTGGAAACACCATATATTTT	CASSRPGQYSGNTIYF
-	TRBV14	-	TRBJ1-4	TGTGCCAGCAGCAGAGGGGCAGGGGTTCTTGAAAAACTGTTTTTT	CASSRGAGVLEKLFF
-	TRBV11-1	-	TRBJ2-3	TGTGCCAGCAGCCCAGGGGCGGTTGGGTCGGATACGCAGTATTTT	CASSPGAVGSDTQYF
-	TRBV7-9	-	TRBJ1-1	TGTGCCAGCAGCGGGGGTGGCAACACTGAAGCTTTCTTT	CASSGGGNTEAFF
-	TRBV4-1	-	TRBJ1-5	TGCGCCAGCAGCCTAGTACAGGCAGGGAAGAATAGCAATCAGCCCCAGCATTTT	CASSLVQAGKNSNQPQHF
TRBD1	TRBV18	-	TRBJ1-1	TGTGCCAGCTCAACGACAGGGTTGAACACTGAAGCTTTCTTT	CASSTTGLNTEAFF
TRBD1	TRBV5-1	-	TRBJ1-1	TGCGCCAGCAGCTTGGCCGGAGGACAGGGGCCTGAAGCTTTCTTT	CASSLAGGQGPEAFF
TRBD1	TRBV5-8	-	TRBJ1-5	TGTGCCAGCAGTATTCCCGGGACAGGGAATCAGCCCCAGCATTTT	CASSIPGTGNQPQHF
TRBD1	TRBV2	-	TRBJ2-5	TGTGCCAGCATGAGGGGGCAATTACCATGGGAGACCCAGTACTTC	CASMRGQLPWETQYF
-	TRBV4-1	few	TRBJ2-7	TGCGCCAGCAGCCAAGAAAGCGGCGGACCCTACGAGCAGTACTTC	CASSQESGGPYEQYF
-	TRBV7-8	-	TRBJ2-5	TGTGCCAGCAGACGGAGGGGGGGGGAGACCCAGTACTTC	CASRRRGGETQYF
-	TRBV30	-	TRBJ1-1	TGTGCCTGGAGTTCTCCCCCCGGGACGGCGAACACTGAAGCTTTCTTT	CAWSSPPGTANTEAFF
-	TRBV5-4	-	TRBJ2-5	TGTGCCAGCAGCACGGGACCGGCGGTGGGGGAGACCCAGTACTTC	CASSTGPAVGETQYF
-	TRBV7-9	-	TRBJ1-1	TGTGCCAGCAGCTTCCCCTCATCCGGGGGTAGAGGGAACACTGAAGCTTTCTTT	CASSFPSSGGRGNTEAFF
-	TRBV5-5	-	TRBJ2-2	TGTGCCAGCACCCCAGGGGCCCCGCGGGGCACCGGGGAGCTGTTTTTT	CASTPGAPRGTGELFF
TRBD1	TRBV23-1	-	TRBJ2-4	TGCGCCAGCAGTCAATCGCCAGGGACAGGAGTAGCCAAAAACATTCAGTACTTC	CASSQSPGTGVAKNIQYF
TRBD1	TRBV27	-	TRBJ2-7	TGTGCCAGCAGTTTATCTACAGGGGGGATTTCCTACGAGCAGTACTTC	CASSLSTGGISYEQYF
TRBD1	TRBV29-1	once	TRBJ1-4	TGCAGCGTGACCCCGGGACAGGGCAGGGATAATGAAAAACTGTTTTTT	CSVTPGQGRDNEKLFF
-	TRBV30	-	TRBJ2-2	TGTGCCTGGAGCCCACGGACCCCCGGGGAGCTGTTTTTT	CAWSPRTPGELFF
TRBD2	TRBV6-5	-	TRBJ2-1	TGTACGACTAGCGGGTCGAGCTCCTACAATGAGCAGTTCTTC	CTTSGSSSYNEQFF
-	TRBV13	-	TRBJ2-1	TGTGCCAGCAGCTTTTCGGACAATTTGTTAAAAATTGAGCAGTTCTTC	CASSFSDNLLKIEQFF
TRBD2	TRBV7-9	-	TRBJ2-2	TGTGCCAGCAGCGCCGGGACTAGCTACACCGGGGAGCTGTTTTTT	CASSAGTSYTGELFF
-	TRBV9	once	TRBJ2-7	TGTGCCAGCAGCGTGGGGGACTCCTACGAGCAGTACTTC	CASSVGDSYEQYF
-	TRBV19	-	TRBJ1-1	TGTGCCAGTACCCTACGGCAGGGTGGGACTGAAGCTTTCTTT	CASTLRQGGTEAFF
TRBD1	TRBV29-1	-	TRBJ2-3	TGCAGCGTTGAAGCTTGGGGGACAGAGGCCACAGATACGCAGTATTTT	CSVEAWGTEATDTQYF
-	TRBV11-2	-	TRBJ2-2	TGTGCCAGCAGCTTAACCCGAACCGGGGAGCTGTTTTTT	CASSLTRTGELFF
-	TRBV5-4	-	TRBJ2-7	TGTGCCAGTTGGACAGAGAGGGGGGAGCAGTACTTC	CASWTERGEQYF
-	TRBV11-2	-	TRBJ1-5	TGTGCCAGCAGCCCCCTAGGGGGGTTAGGCGGTCAGCCCCAGCATTTT	CASSPLGGLGGQPQHF
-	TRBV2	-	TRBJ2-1	TGTGCCAGCATCGACTACTCCTACAATGAGCAGTTCTTC	CASIDYSYNEQFF
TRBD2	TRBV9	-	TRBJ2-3	TGTGCCAGCAACCTAGCGGGGCTATACACAGATACGCAGTATTTT	CASNLAGLYTDTQYF
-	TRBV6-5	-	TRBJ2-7	TGTGCCAGCAGTTACTCTTCTTCAGGCGGGCAGTACTTC	CASSYSSSGGQYF
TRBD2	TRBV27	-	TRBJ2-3	TGTGCCAGCAGTACGGGGAGGGCCGCGCCAGATACGCAGTATTTT	CASSTGRAAPDTQYF
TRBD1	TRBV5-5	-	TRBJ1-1	TGTGCCAGCAGCAGCGCGGGACAGGGGACGGGTGAAGCTTTCTTT	CASSSAGQGTGEAFF
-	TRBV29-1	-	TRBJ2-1	TGCAGCGTTGAAGATCGTGGGGGGTTGCGGTACAATGAGCAGTTCTTC	CSVEDRGGLRYNEQFF
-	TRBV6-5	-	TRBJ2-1	TGTGCCAGCAGTTCCAGCGGCGGACCTACCTACAATGAGCAGTTCTTC	CASSSSGGPTYNEQFF
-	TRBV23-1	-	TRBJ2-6	TGCGCCAGCAGTGCGTCTGAGCTACGCACAAAGTCGGGCCAACGTCCTGACTTC	CASSASELRTKSGQRPDF